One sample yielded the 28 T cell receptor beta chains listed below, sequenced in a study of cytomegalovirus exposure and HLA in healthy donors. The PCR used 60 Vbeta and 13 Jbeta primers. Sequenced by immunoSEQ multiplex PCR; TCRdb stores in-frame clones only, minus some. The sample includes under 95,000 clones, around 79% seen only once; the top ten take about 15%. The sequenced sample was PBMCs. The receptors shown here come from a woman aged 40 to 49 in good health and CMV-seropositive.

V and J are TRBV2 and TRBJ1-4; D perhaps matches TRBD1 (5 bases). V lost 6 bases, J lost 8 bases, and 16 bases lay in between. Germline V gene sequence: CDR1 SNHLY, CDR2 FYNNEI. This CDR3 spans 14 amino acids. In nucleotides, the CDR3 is TGTGCCAGCAGGGTTACCCCGGGGGAGGAAAAACTGTTTTTT. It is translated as CASRVTPGEEKLFF.

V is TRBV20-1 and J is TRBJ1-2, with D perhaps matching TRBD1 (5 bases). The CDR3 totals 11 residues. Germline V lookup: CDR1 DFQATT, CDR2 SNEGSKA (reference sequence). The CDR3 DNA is TGCCTCTTACAGGCCGCGGGGGGCTACACCTTC. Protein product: CLLQAAGGYTF.

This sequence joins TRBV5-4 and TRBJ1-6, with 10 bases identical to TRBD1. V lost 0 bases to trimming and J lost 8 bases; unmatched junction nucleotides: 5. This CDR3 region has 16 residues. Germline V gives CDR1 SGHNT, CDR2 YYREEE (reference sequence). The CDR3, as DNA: TGTGCCAGCAGCTTGGACGACAGGGGGCTCTATTCACCCCTCCACTTT. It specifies CASSLDDRGLYSPLHF.

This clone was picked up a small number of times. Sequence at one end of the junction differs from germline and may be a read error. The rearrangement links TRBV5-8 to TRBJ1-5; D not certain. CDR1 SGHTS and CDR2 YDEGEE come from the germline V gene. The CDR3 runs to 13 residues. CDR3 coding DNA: TGCGCCAGCAGCCAAGAGAGGGATCAGCCCCAGCATTTT. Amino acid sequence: CASSQERDQPQHF.

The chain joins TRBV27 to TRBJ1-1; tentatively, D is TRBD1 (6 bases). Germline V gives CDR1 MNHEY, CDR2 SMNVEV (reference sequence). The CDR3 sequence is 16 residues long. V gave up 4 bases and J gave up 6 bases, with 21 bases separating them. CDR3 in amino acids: CASSSPGGGNFAEAFF. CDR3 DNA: TGTGCCAGCAGTTCCCCGGGAGGGGGGAATTTTGCTGAAGCTTTCTTT.

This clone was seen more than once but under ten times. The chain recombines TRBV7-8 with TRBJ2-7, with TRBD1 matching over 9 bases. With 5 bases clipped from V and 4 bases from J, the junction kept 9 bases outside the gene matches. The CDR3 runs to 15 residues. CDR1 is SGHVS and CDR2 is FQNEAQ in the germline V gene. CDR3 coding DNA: TGTGCCAGCAGCCCACCCGGACAGGGGTCTTACGAGCAGTACTTC. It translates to CASSPPGQGSYEQYF.

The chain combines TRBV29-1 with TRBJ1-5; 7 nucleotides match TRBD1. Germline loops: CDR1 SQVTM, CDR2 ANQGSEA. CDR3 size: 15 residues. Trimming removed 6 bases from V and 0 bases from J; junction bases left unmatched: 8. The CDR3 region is CSVDRDAFSNQPQHF. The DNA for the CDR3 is TGCAGCGTCGACAGGGATGCATTTAGCAATCAGCCCCAGCATTTT.

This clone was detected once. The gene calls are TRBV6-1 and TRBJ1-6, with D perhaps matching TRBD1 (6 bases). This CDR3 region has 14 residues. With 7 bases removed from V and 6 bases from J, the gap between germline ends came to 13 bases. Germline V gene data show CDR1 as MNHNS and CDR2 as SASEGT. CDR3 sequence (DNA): TGTGCCAGCATTGTGACAGGCATTAATTCACCCCTCCACTTT. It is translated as CASIVTGINSPLHF.

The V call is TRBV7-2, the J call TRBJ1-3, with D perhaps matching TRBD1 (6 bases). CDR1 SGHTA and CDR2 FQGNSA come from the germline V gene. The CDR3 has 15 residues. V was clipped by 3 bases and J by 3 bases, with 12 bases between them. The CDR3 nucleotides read TGTGCCAGCAGCTTCGGGGGGCTGGGTGGAAACACCATATATTTT. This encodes CASSFGGLGGNTIYF.

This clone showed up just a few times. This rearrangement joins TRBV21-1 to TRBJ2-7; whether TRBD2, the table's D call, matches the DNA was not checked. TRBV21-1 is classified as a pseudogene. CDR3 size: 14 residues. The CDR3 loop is CASGRTSGAYEQYF. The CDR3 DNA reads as TGTGCCAGCGGAAGGACTAGCGGTGCCTACGAGCAGTACTTC.

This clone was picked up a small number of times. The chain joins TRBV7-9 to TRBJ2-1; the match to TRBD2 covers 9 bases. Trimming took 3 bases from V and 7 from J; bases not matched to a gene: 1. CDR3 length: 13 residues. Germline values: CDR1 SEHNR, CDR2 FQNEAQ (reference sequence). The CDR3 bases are TGTGCCAGCAGCTTTACTAGCGGGAATGAGCAGTTCTTC. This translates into CASSFTSGNEQFF.

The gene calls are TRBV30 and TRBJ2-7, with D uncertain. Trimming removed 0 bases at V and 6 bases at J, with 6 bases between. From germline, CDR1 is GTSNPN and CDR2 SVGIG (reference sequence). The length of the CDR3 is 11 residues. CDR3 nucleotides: TGTGCCTGGAGTGTATACAGCGAGCAGTACTTC. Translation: CAWSVYSEQYF.

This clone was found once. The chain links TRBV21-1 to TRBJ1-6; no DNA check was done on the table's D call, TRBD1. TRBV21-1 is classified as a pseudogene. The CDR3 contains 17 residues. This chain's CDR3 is CASSLCRDRLDNSPLHF. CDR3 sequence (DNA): TGTGCCAGCAGCCTCTGCCGGGACAGACTAGACAATTCACCCCTCCACTTT.

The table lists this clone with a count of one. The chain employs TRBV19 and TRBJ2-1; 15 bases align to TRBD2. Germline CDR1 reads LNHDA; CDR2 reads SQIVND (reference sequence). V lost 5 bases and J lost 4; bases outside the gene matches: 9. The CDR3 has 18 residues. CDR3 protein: CASSPRTSGGAGYNEQFF. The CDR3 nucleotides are TGTGCCAGTAGTCCTCGGACTAGCGGGGGGGCTGGATACAATGAGCAGTTCTTC. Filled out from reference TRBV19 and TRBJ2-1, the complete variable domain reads DGGITQSPKYLFRKEGQNVTLSCEQNLNHDAMYWYRQDPGQGLRLIYYSQIVNDFQKGDIAEGYSVSREKKESFPLTVTSAQKNPTAFYLCASSPRTSGGAGYNEQFFGPGTRLTVL.

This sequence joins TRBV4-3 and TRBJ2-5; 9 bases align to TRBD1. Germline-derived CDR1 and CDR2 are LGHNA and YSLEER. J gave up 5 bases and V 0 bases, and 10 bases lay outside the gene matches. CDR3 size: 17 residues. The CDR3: CASSQEPPGQGFETQYF. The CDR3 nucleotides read TGCGCCAGCAGCCAAGAACCCCCGGGACAGGGCTTTGAGACCCAGTACTTC.

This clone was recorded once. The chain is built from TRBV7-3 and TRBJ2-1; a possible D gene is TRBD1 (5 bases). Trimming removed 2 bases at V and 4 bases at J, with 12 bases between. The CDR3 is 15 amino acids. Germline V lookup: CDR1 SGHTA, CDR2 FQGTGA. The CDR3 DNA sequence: TGTGCCAGCAGCTTACAGGGTCAGATATACAATGAGCAGTTCTTC. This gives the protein CASSLQGQIYNEQFF.

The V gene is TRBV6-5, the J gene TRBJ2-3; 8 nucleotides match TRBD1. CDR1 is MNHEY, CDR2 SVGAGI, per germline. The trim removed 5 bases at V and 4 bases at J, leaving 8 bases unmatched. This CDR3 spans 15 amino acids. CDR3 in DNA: TGTGCCAGCAGTCGGACAGGGTTTAAAGCAGATACGCAGTATTTT. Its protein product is CASSRTGFKADTQYF.

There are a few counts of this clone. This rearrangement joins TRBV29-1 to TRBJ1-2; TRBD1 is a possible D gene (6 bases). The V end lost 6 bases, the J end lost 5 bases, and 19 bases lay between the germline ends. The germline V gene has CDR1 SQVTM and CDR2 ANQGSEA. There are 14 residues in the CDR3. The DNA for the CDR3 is TGCAGCGTGGAGGAAGGACAGCTTGGATATGGCTACACCTTC. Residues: CSVEEGQLGYGYTF. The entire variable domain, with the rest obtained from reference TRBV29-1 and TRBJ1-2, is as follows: SAVISQKPSRDICQRGTSLTIQCQVDSQVTMMFWYRQQPGQSLTLIATANQGSEATYESGFVIDKFPISRPNLTFSTLTVSNMSPEDSSIYLCSVEEGQLGYGYTFGSGTRLTVV.

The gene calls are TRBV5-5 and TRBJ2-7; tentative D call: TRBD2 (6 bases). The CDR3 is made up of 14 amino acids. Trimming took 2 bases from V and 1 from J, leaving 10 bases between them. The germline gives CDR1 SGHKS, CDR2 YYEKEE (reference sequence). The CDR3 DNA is TGTGCCAGCAGCTTTTATAGCGGTTCCTACGAGCAGTACTTC. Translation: CASSFYSGSYEQYF.

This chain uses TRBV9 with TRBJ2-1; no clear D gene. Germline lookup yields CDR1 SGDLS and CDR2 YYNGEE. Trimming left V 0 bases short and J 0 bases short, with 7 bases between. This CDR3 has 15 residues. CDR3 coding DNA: TGTGCCAGCAGCGTAGAACAGAGCTCCTACAATGAGCAGTTCTTC. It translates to CASSVEQSSYNEQFF.

CDR3 amino acids: CASSIPASAHSNQPQHF. The DNA for the CDR3 is TGTGCCAGTAGTATCCCCGCAAGTGCGCATAGCAATCAGCCCCAGCATTTT. The gene calls are TRBV19 and TRBJ1-5; D is uncertain. CDR3 length: 17 residues. Between the trimmed V and J ends, which lost 3 bases and 0 bases, there was a span of 15 bases. Looked up from germline, CDR1 is LNHDA and CDR2 is SQIVND (reference sequence).

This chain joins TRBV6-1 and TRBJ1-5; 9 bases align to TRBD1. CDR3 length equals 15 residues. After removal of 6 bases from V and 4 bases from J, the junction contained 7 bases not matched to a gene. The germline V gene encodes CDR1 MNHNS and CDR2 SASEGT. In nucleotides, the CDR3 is TGTGCCAGCAGGGATACCGGGACAGGGAATCAGCCCCAGCATTTT. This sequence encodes CASRDTGTGNQPQHF.

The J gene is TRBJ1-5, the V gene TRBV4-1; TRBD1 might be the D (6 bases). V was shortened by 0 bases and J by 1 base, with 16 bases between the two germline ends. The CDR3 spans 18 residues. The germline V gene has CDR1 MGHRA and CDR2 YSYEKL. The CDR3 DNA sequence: TGCGCCAGCAGCCAAGAGATTCTGGGGGCGCGGAGCAATCAGCCCCAGCATTTT. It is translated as CASSQEILGARSNQPQHF.

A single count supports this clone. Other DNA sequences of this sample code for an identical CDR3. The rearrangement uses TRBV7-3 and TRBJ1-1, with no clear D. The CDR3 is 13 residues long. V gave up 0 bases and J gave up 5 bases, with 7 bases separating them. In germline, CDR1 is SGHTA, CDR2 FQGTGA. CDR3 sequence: CASSLTGGTEAFF. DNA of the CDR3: TGTGCCAGCAGCTTAACAGGCGGAACTGAAGCTTTCTTT.

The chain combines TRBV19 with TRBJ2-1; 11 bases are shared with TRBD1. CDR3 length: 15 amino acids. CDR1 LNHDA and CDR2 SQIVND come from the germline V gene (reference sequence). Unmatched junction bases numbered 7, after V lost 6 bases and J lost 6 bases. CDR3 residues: CASRTPGQGVNEQFF. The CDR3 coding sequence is TGTGCCAGTAGGACCCCGGGACAGGGGGTCAATGAGCAGTTCTTC.

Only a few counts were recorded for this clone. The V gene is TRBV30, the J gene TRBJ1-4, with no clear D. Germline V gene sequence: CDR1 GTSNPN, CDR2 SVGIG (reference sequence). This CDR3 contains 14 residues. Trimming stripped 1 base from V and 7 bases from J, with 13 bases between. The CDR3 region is CAWSGGIGSEKLFF. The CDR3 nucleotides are TGTGCCTGGAGTGGAGGCATAGGGAGTGAAAAACTGTTTTTT.

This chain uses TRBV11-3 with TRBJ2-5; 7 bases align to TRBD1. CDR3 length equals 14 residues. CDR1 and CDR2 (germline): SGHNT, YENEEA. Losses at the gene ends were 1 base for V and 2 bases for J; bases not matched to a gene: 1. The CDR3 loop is CASSLGGQQETQYF. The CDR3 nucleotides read TGTGCCAGCAGCTTAGGGGGACAGCAAGAGACCCAGTACTTC. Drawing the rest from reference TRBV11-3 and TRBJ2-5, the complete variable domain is EAGVVQSPRYKIIEKKQPVAFWCNPISGHNTLYWYLQNLGQGPELLIRYENEEAVDDSQLPKDRFSAERLKGVDSTLKIQPAELGDSAVYLCASSLGGQQETQYFGPGTRLLVL.

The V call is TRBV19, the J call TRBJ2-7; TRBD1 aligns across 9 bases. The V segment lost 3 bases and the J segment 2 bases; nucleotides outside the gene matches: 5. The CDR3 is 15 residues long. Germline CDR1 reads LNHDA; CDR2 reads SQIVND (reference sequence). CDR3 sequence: CASSIGGTGTYEQYF. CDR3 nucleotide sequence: TGTGCCAGTAGTATTGGGGGGACAGGGACCTACGAGCAGTACTTC.